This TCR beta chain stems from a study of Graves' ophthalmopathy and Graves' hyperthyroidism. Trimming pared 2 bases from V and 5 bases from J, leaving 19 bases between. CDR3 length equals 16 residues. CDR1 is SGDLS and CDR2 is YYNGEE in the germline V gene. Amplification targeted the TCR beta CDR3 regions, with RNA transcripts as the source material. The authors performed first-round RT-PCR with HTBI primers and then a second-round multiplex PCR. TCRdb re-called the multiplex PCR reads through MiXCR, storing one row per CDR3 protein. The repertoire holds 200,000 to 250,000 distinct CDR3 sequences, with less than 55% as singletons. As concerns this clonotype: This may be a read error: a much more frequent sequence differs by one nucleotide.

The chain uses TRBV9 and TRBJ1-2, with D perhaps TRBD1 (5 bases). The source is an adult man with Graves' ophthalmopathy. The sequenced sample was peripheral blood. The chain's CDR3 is CASSVSDGRGAYGYTF. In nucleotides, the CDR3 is TGTGCCAGCAGCGTCTCGGATGGGAGGGGCGCGTATGGCTACACCTTC.